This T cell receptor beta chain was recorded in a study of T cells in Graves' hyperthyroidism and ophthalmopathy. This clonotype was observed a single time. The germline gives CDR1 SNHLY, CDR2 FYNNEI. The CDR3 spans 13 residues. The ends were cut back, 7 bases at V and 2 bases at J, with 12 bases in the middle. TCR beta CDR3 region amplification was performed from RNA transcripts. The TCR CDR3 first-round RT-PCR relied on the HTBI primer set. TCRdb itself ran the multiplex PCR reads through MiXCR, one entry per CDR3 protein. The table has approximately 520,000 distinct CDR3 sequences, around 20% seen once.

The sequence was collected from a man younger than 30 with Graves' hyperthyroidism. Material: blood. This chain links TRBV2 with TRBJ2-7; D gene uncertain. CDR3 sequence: CASKDSITYEQYF. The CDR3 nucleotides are TGTGCCAGCAAAGACTCGATCACCTACGAGCAGTACTTC.